This T cell receptor (beta chain) was identified in a study of blood T cell repertoires in COVID-19 (dated by TCRdb to the early 2020s). About the study as a whole: Collaborator samples came from the United States, Italy and Spain and covered acute and convalescent phases of COVID-19. The material from the prospective study consisted of cDNA or gDNA derived from T cells, B-cell-depleted T cells, or PBMCs. The dataset comprised deeply sampled blood TCRbeta repertoires from subjects exposed to, actively infected with, or recovered from COVID-19. The repertoires were released in a freely available public database meant as a resource for research on the immune response to SARS-CoV-2. The samples were drawn from two sources: the first 160 participants of the ongoing ImmuneRACE study, and 1,000 to 1,500 subjects contributed by 6 global collaborators. The sample metadata nearly always contained a de-identified subject ID, COVID-19 status, age in years and sex. HLA class I and class II types, where available, came from metadata supplied by the sample provider rather than from assay-based typing. The paper as a whole reports these results and caveats: How much clinical and demographic metadata was included differed by source and by participant, and the metadata was provided uncurated.

Between the V and J ends, shortened by 0 bases and 6 bases respectively, the junction contains 8 bases. Looking up the germline V gene yields CDR1 SGHNT and CDR2 YENEEA. Counted from cysteine to phenylalanine, this CDR3 has 13 amino acids. CDR3 DNA only is kept here, 39 bases in frame from base 1. In Seattle, one collaborating source enrolled patients while the infection was active and tracked those patients longitudinally over the course of disease. The collaborating institutions used their own protocols to collect whole blood in K2EDTA tubes. For TCRbeta analysis, collaborators shipped samples in one of three forms: frozen whole blood, isolated PBMCs, or DNA extracted from either of those sample types. TCRbeta CDR3 regions were amplified from genomic DNA by means of the immunoSEQ Assay, a bias-controlled multiplex PCR. In the authors' own workflow: The number of nucleated cells in each sample was estimated by amplification of reference gene primers within the assay. Sequence reads were collapsed and filtered to measure the absolute abundance of every unique TCRbeta CDR3 rearrangement. Productive Simpson clonality was computed per sample as the square root of Simpson's diversity index over productive rearrangements. TCRdb holds this immuneACCESS table with in-frame rearrangements only. Some clones are missing; in checked studies, unresolved V genes explain under half, and the rest has no known cause. For V, J and clone size, that table is used; D and trimming come from the DNA. For this sample there are around 300,000 clones; roughly 88% appear just once. The top ten hold about 1.5% of the sample.

Turning to this clone: Its antigen is not yet known. Base qualities are not at hand, and no much larger clone is one base apart.

The chain was built from TRBV11-3 and TRBJ1-1, with the identity of the D gene unclear. The receptor was derived from a woman in her 30s with COVID-19, enrolled during active disease. Sequences were obtained from peripheral blood. For the CDR3, the sequence is CASSLDREAEAFF. The nucleotides are TGTGCCAGCAGCTTAGATAGGGAGGCTGAAGCTTTCTTT.